The T cell receptor (beta chain) under discussion was sequenced for a study of T-cell memory formation after mild COVID-19. Study-wide context: Largely, TCR clusters stayed within a single donor.

The study, taken as a whole, reports: CD4+ bias marked clones expanding day 15 to 37, unlike balanced contracting clones. The finding that pre-infection memory included some responding clones suggested that cross-reactive memory joined.

The V segment lost 2 bases and the J segment 4 bases; nucleotides outside the gene matches: 6. The V gene's germline CDR1 is SGHVS and CDR2 FQNEAQ. This CDR3 is built from 16 residues. TCRdb ran MiXCR on the 5' RACE reads and lists one entry per CDR3 protein. The sample yields 200,000 to 250,000 distinct CDR3 sequences, about a sixth seen once. This clonotype has only a few counts. Antigen unknown. The clonotype originates from a young man who had mild COVID-19 (a few samples of this study predate the infection). Cell type and time point are not known. Sequenced sample: PBMCs or a T cell subset sorted from them (not recorded which). The chain recombines TRBV7-8 with TRBJ1-2; 11 bases match TRBD1. As DNA, the CDR3 is TGTGCCAGCAGCTTATCGGGACAGGGGGGAATCTATGGCTACACCTTC. Its protein product is CASSLSGQGGIYGYTF.